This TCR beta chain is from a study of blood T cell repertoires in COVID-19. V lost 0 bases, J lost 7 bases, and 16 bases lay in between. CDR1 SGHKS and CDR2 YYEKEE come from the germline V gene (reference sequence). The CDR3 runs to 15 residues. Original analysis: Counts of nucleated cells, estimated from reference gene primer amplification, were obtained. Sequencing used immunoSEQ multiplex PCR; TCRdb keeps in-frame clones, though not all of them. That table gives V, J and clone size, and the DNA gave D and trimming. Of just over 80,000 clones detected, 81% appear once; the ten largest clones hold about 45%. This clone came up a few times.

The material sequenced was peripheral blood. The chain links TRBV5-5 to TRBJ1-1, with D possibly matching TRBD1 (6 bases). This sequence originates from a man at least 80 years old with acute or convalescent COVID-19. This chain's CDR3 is CASSLATGTLNEAFF. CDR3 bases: TGTGCCAGCAGCTTGGCGACCGGGACATTGAATGAAGCTTTCTTT.